Listed here are 30 T cell receptor beta chains from one sample, sequenced in a study of cytomegalovirus exposure and HLA in healthy donors. 13 Jbeta primers and 60 Vbeta primers were used for the PCR. Clones were read by immunoSEQ multiplex PCR, and TCRdb kept only the in-frame ones, dropping some. The sample holds roughly 120,000 clones; 75% are singletons and the top ten take approximately 3%. Sequenced sample: PBMCs. Receptors were obtained from a woman aged 40-49 years in good health and CMV-seropositive.

The gene calls are TRBV2 and TRBJ2-7; possibly TRBD1 for D (6 bases). CDR1 and CDR2 (germline): SNHLY, FYNNEI. Trimming stripped 8 bases from V and 3 bases from J, with 11 bases between. The CDR3 covers 12 residues. CDR3 region: CASRQAYYEQYF. CDR3 sequence (DNA): TGTGCCAGCCGACAGGCCTACTACGAGCAGTACTTC.

In DNA, the CDR3 is TGCAGCGTTGCCGGACAGGGCCAGACAGATACGCAGTATTTT. Translation: CSVAGQGQTDTQYF. The V gene is TRBV29-1, the J gene TRBJ2-3, with TRBD1 matching over 8 bases. CDR1 and CDR2 from the germline V gene are SQVTM and ANQGSEA. The ends lost 4 bases at V and 3 bases at J; junction bases unmatched: 6. This CDR3 contains 14 residues.

The chain has TRBV15 and TRBJ2-1; D is undetermined. The germline V and J ends were trimmed by 3 bases and 7 bases, with 13 bases remaining between them. CDR3 length: 14 residues. CDR1 LNHNV and CDR2 YYDKDF come from the germline V gene (reference sequence). The CDR3 coding sequence is TGTGCCACCAGCAGCTCCCGAGCTTTTAATGAGCAGTTCTTC. Encoded protein: CATSSSRAFNEQFF.

The chain couples TRBV7-9 to TRBJ2-3; a weak D match, TRBD2 (6 bases). V was pared by 7 bases and J by 0 bases, with 11 bases between. CDR1 is SEHNR and CDR2 is FQNEAQ in the germline V gene (reference sequence). CDR3 length equals 14 residues. CDR3 nucleotide sequence: TGTGCCAGCAAAGGGAGGCTTAGCACAGATACGCAGTATTTT. Residues: CASKGRLSTDTQYF. Using reference TRBV7-9 and TRBJ2-3 for the parts outside the CDR3, the full variable domain is DTGVSQNPRHKITKRGQNVTFRCDPISEHNRLYWYRQTLGQGPEFLTYFQNEAQLEKSRLLSDRFSAERPKGSFSTLEIQRTEQGDSAMYLCASKGRLSTDTQYFGPGTRLTVL.

The genes are TRBV9 and TRBJ2-3; D remains ambiguous. This CDR3 comprises 14 residues. The germline V gene encodes CDR1 SGDLS and CDR2 YYNGEE. Trimming stripped 6 bases from V and 6 bases from J, with 17 bases between. In DNA, the CDR3 is TGTGCCAGCAACGTCTCCATAAACTCGGATACGCAGTATTTT. It encodes CASNVSINSDTQYF.

This sequence joins TRBV7-2 and TRBJ1-4; a possible D gene is TRBD1 (6 bases). Germline V lookup: CDR1 SGHTA, CDR2 FQGNSA. The CDR3 spans 16 residues. With 1 base removed from V and 7 bases from J, the gap between germline ends came to 16 bases. CDR3 sequence: CASSLGLGGGGEKLFF. The DNA for the CDR3 is TGTGCCAGCAGCTTAGGCCTGGGAGGGGGGGGTGAAAAACTGTTTTTT.

The chain has TRBV18 and TRBJ2-1; 9 nucleotides match TRBD1. The V gene's germline CDR1 is KGHSH and CDR2 LQKENI. Unmatched junction bases numbered 6, after V lost 5 bases and J lost 4 bases. This CDR3 spans 15 amino acids. The CDR3 DNA reads TGTGCCAGCTCAGGGGGGACAGGGCTTTACAATGAGCAGTTCTTC. Amino acids: CASSGGTGLYNEQFF.

This clone was observed once. The chain recombines TRBV30 with TRBJ1-3; D not resolved. This CDR3 is 14 amino acids long. Trimming left V 5 bases short and J 0 bases short, with 11 bases between. Germline values: CDR1 GTSNPN, CDR2 SVGIG (reference sequence). CDR3 nucleotides: TGTGCCTGGGGTACTGGGAGCTCTGGAAACACCATATATTTT. Its translation is CAWGTGSSGNTIYF.

This rearrangement joins TRBV7-8 to TRBJ2-1; 7 nucleotides align to TRBD2. Germline V lookup: CDR1 SGHVS, CDR2 FQNEAQ. Germline trimming cut 3 bases from V and 6 bases from J; bases unmatched to any gene: 11. CDR3 length: 16 amino acids. The CDR3 DNA follows: TGTGCCAGCAGCTTCGACCTCGGCGGGAGAATCAATGAGCAGTTCTTC. This sequence encodes CASSFDLGGRINEQFF.

The rearrangement links TRBV19 to TRBJ1-2, with D unclear. V lost 6 bases and J lost 2, with 13 bases in between. The V gene's germline CDR1 is LNHDA and CDR2 SQIVND (reference sequence). The CDR3 is 14 residues long. Here the CDR3 reads CASSPSRGNYGYTF. CDR3 DNA sequence: TGTGCCAGTAGCCCCTCCAGAGGGAACTATGGCTACACCTTC.

The chain employs TRBV6-4 and TRBJ2-3; the match to TRBD2 covers 7 bases. The CDR3 sequence is 14 residues long. Germline trimming cut 11 bases from V and 1 base from J; bases unmatched to any gene: 9. Germline CDR1 is MRHNA and CDR2 is SNTAGT. This chain's CDR3 is CARREKRGTDTQYF. The CDR3 DNA follows: TGTGCCCGGCGGGAGAAGCGGGGCACAGATACGCAGTATTTT.

The rearrangement uses TRBV11-2 and TRBJ2-2; D might be TRBD2 (7 bases). There are 15 residues in the CDR3. CDR1 SGHAT and CDR2 FQNNGV come from the germline V gene. V lost 2 bases, J lost 3 bases, and 10 bases lay in between. The CDR3 region has the DNA TGTGCCAGCAGCTTAAGGGGGGGAGACACCGGGGAGCTGTTTTTT. This encodes CASSLRGGDTGELFF.

This clone showed up just a few times. This chain joins TRBV6-1 and TRBJ1-5, with TRBD1 matching 9 bases. The CDR3 is 15 residues long. The V segment lost 4 bases and the J segment 1 base; nucleotides outside the gene matches: 2. From germline, CDR1 is MNHNS and CDR2 SASEGT. Here the CDR3 DNA reads TGTGCCAGCAGTGGAGGACAGGGGAGCAATCAGCCCCAGCATTTT. Translation: CASSGGQGSNQPQHF.

V is TRBV30 and J is TRBJ2-7; TRBD2 agrees at 7 bases. The CDR3 loop spans 14 amino acids. Looked up from germline, CDR1 is GTSNPN and CDR2 is SVGIG (reference sequence). V lost 1 base and J lost 3; bases outside the gene matches: 6. In DNA form, the CDR3 reads TGTGCCTGGAGTGGGTTCGGGGAGGGCTACGAGCAGTACTTC. Protein product: CAWSGFGEGYEQYF. The complete variable domain, with remaining parts taken from reference TRBV30 and TRBJ2-7, reads SQTIHQWPATLVQPVGSPLSLECTVEGTSNPNLYWYRQAAGRGLQLLFYSVGIGQISSEVPQNLSASRPQDRQFILSSKKLLLSDSGFYLCAWSGFGEGYEQYFGPGTRLTVT.

V is TRBV6-5 and J is TRBJ2-2, with TRBD2 identical over 7 bases. Germline-derived CDR1 and CDR2 are MNHEY and SVGAGI. CDR3 length: 14 residues. V was pared by 4 bases and J by 5 bases, with 4 bases of the junction left unmatched. This CDR3 reads CASSWRGGTGELFF. The CDR3 DNA sequence: TGTGCCAGCAGTTGGCGGGGAGGGACCGGGGAGCTGTTTTTT.

The chain carries TRBV7-3 and TRBJ2-4; possibly TRBD1 for D (6 bases). Trimming removed 0 bases from V and 7 bases from J, with 13 bases in between. CDR3 length: 15 residues. Per the germline V gene, CDR1 is SGHTA and CDR2 is FQGTGA. Here the CDR3 reads CASSLTPDSGNIQYF. The CDR3 DNA reads as TGTGCCAGCAGCTTAACGCCGGACAGTGGCAACATTCAGTACTTC.

The chain employs TRBV5-5 and TRBJ2-3; D not certain. The CDR3 sequence is 13 residues long. Trimming pared 3 bases from V and 2 bases from J, leaving 7 bases between. CDR1 and CDR2 from the germline V gene are SGHKS and YYEKEE (reference sequence). The CDR3 region has the DNA TGTGCCAGCAGCTCAACAGACACAGATACGCAGTATTTT. It translates to CASSSTDTDTQYF.

V gene TRBV28 combines with J gene TRBJ2-1; 8 bases agree with TRBD1. The V segment lost 6 bases and the J segment 0 bases; nucleotides outside the gene matches: 7. The length of the CDR3 is 16 residues. CDR1 MDHEN and CDR2 SYDVKM come from the germline V gene. The CDR3 bases are TGTGCCAGCAGCTTCTCCGGACAGGGCTCCTACAATGAGCAGTTCTTC. Residues: CASSFSGQGSYNEQFF.

This chain connects TRBV7-2 to TRBJ1-4, with 10 bases matching TRBD1. This CDR3 is 17 amino acids long. From germline, CDR1 is SGHTA and CDR2 FQGNSA. The V segment lost 5 bases and the J segment 0 bases; nucleotides outside the gene matches: 6. The CDR3 sequence: CASSRSGTGATNEKLFF. The CDR3 DNA is TGTGCCAGCAGCCGATCCGGGACAGGGGCAACTAATGAAAAACTGTTTTTT.

On this clone itself: Additional DNA sequences in this sample encode the identical CDR3. The V call is TRBV18, the J call TRBJ2-3, with TRBD1 matching 8 bases. The CDR3 extends over 14 amino acids. With 3 bases clipped from V and 4 bases from J, the junction kept 3 bases outside the gene matches. Germline CDR1 KGHSH, CDR2 LQKENI. CDR3 bases: TGTGCCAGCTCACCCGACAGGGGCGCAGATACGCAGTATTTT. It codes for CASSPDRGADTQYF.

The V and J genes are TRBV10-3 and TRBJ2-7; the match to TRBD1 covers 9 bases. The CDR3 contains 14 residues. Germline CDR1 is ENHRY and CDR2 is SYGVKD. V dropped 3 bases and J dropped 3; count of bases not matched to a gene: 3. CDR3 nucleotide sequence: TGTGCCATCAGTGATGAGGACAGGGGCTACGAGCAGTACTTC. It yields the protein CAISDEDRGYEQYF.

This clone was detected a few times. This sequence joins TRBV4-1 and TRBJ1-3; a possible D gene is TRBD1 (6 bases). CDR3 length: 18 residues. The germline CDR1 and CDR2 sequences are MGHRA and YSYEKL. Between the trimmed V and J ends, which lost 0 bases and 3 bases, there was a span of 18 bases. This CDR3 is CASSQDALGQGIGNTIYF. CDR3 DNA: TGCGCCAGCAGCCAAGATGCGCTCGGGCAGGGGATTGGAAACACCATATATTTT.

The CDR3 sequence: CASSLAVRGRADEQFF. DNA for the CDR3: TGCGCCAGCAGCTTGGCAGTAAGAGGGAGGGCGGATGAGCAGTTCTTC. This chain joins TRBV5-1 and TRBJ2-1; 7 nucleotides match TRBD2. Germline lookup yields CDR1 SGHRS and CDR2 YFSETQ. The CDR3 spans 16 residues. V trimming: 0 bases; J trimming: 8 bases; junction bases outside the gene matches: 11.

The CDR3 loop is CASSHRQGSSYEQYF. For the CDR3, the DNA is TGCGCCAGCAGCCATCGACAGGGGAGCTCCTACGAGCAGTACTTC. The rearrangement joins TRBV4-3 to TRBJ2-7; 8 nucleotides line up with TRBD1. CDR3 length: 15 amino acids. The germline V gene encodes CDR1 LGHNA and CDR2 YSLEER. Trimming at V came to 3 bases and at J to 0 bases, leaving 4 bases not matched to a gene.

This chain connects TRBV30 to TRBJ2-1, with a weak D call TRBD1 (8 bases). Trimming took 5 bases from V and 7 from J, leaving 21 bases between them. The CDR3 length is 15 residues. Germline lookup yields CDR1 GTSNPN and CDR2 SVGIG (reference sequence). The DNA of the CDR3 is TGTGCCTGGGGGACCGGGGCACAGGGGGGGAATGAGCAGTTCTTC. As protein: CAWGTGAQGGNEQFF.

The V gene is TRBV27, the J gene TRBJ2-3, with D possibly being TRBD2 (6 bases). The CDR3 length is 14 residues. Trimming removed 1 base from V and 7 bases from J, with 12 bases in between. Germline V gene data show CDR1 as MNHEY and CDR2 as SMNVEV (reference sequence). The CDR3 sequence: CASSLYGGLNTQYF. The CDR3 DNA reads as TGTGCCAGCAGTTTATATGGAGGGCTAAATACGCAGTATTTT.

J is TRBJ1-2 and V is TRBV5-1; D is unresolved. CDR1 is SGHRS, CDR2 YFSETQ, per germline. The CDR3 is made up of 13 amino acids. Trimming removed 0 bases at V and 3 bases at J, with 6 bases between. CDR3 coding DNA: TGCGCCAGCAGCTTGGATGGGCACTATGGCTACACCTTC. Protein sequence: CASSLDGHYGYTF.

V is TRBV6-1 and J is TRBJ2-5, with a tentative D call TRBD2 (6 bases). With 5 bases removed from V and 0 bases from J, the gap between germline ends came to 13 bases. Germline V gene data show CDR1 as MNHNS and CDR2 as SASEGT. There are 15 residues in the CDR3. The CDR3 spells CASSRGDLYQETQYF. As DNA, the CDR3 is TGTGCCAGCAGTCGAGGGGACTTGTACCAAGAGACCCAGTACTTC.

The chain carries TRBV7-6 and TRBJ1-3, with D unclear. The CDR3 runs to 16 residues. Per germline, CDR1 SGHVS and CDR2 FNYEAQ. The V gene lost 5 bases and the J gene lost 4 bases, with 18 bases spanning the gap. CDR3 residues: CASSDSRALGGNTIYF. The CDR3 DNA reads as TGTGCCAGCAGCGACTCGCGGGCGTTGGGGGGAAACACCATATATTTT.

The chain links TRBV28 to TRBJ1-3; D call uncertain. CDR1 is MDHEN, CDR2 SYDVKM, per germline. The CDR3 length is 14 residues. Trimming took 4 bases from V and 0 from J, leaving 7 bases between them. The CDR3 protein is CASSSPVSGNTIYF. The CDR3 bases are TGTGCCAGCAGTTCTCCAGTCTCTGGAAACACCATATATTTT.